This T cell receptor beta chain stems from a study of cytomegalovirus exposure and HLA in healthy donors. V lost 0 bases and J lost 7; bases outside the gene matches: 6. The CDR3 runs 14 residues. Germline-derived CDR1 and CDR2 are SGHNT and YYREEE (reference sequence). 13 Jbeta primers and 60 Vbeta primers were used for the PCR. The repertoire was sequenced with immunoSEQ multiplex PCR; TCRdb's copy has only in-frame clones and lacks some. Of about 120,000 clones in the sample, about 76% are singletons; the top ten hold 2.2%. The chain couples TRBV5-4 to TRBJ1-2; 7 nucleotides line up with TRBD1. The sequenced material came from PBMCs. The receptor's source is a woman aged 40 to 50 in good health and CMV-seronegative. This CDR3 is CASSLADRACGYTF. DNA of the CDR3: TGTGCCAGCAGCTTGGCTGACAGGGCGTGTGGCTACACCTTC.